These 14 T cell receptor beta chains share one sample of origin, sequenced in a study of blood T cell repertoires in COVID-19. The table came from immunoSEQ multiplex PCR; TCRdb's copy has only in-frame clones and leaves some out. Seen here are about 140,000 clones, about 80% observed once, and the top ten hold 7.5% to 8.5%. The sample taken for sequencing was peripheral blood. These receptors were taken from a human donor in a cohort sampled during active COVID-19.

This rearrangement joins TRBV3-1 (or the pseudogene TRBV3-2) to TRBJ1-1; TRBD1 matches 8 bases. The CDR3 contains 12 residues. Germline CDR1 reads LGHDT; CDR2 reads YNNKEL (reference sequence). Trimming removed 5 bases from V and 7 bases from J; junction bases left unmatched: 3. CDR3 protein: CASSRDRLEAFF. As DNA, the CDR3 is TGTGCCAGCAGCAGGGACAGGCTTGAAGCTTTCTTT.

The chain uses TRBV11-2 and TRBJ2-7, with 10 bases aligning to TRBD1. V lost 0 bases, J lost 6 bases, and 2 bases stayed unmatched. Germline V gene data show CDR1 as SGHAT and CDR2 as FQNNGV. This CDR3 is 14 amino acids long. The CDR3 DNA reads as TGTGCCAGCAGCTTAGATTGGGACAGGGGCGAGCAGTACTTC. This codes for CASSLDWDRGEQYF.

To note about this clone: At one boundary the junction diverges from the germline segment, which might be a read error. This chain links TRBV7-7 with TRBJ2-3; 9 positions agree with TRBD2. Germline V gene lookup returns CDR1 SSHAT and CDR2 FNYEAQ (reference sequence). The CDR3 totals 15 residues. This CDR3 is CASSPIAGATDTQYF. The CDR3 DNA reads as TGTGCTAGCAGTCCTATAGCGGGGGCAACAGATACGCAGTATTTT.

The chain combines TRBV10-3 with TRBJ2-5, with a possible D match to TRBD1 (6 bases). V shed 8 bases and J shed 4 bases, with 11 bases lying between them. The CDR3 is 12 residues long. Per the germline V gene, CDR1 is ENHRY and CDR2 is SYGVKD. CDR3 DNA sequence: TGTGCCATCTCACAGGGTTCAGAGACCCAGTACTTC. Its protein is CAISQGSETQYF.

This clone has just one count. The chain employs TRBV18 and TRBJ2-1, with D possibly being TRBD1 (5 bases). This CDR3 contains 15 residues. With 4 bases removed from V and 0 bases from J, the gap between germline ends came to 10 bases. Germline V gives CDR1 KGHSH, CDR2 LQKENI. Here the CDR3 DNA reads TGTGCCAGCTCACAGGGGCAGACCTCCTACAATGAGCAGTTCTTC. This encodes CASSQGQTSYNEQFF.

V is TRBV28 and J is TRBJ1-2; D ambiguous. V lost 3 bases, J lost 2 bases, and 13 bases lay in between. Germline V lookup: CDR1 MDHEN, CDR2 SYDVKM. The CDR3 covers 15 residues. CDR3 residues: CASSLGGQVNYGYTF. The CDR3 DNA reads as TGTGCCAGCAGTTTGGGTGGGCAGGTAAACTATGGCTACACCTTC.

The chain recombines TRBV18 with TRBJ2-5, with TRBD2 matching over 14 bases. Looked up from germline, CDR1 is KGHSH and CDR2 is LQKENI. This CDR3 is built from 18 residues. Unmatched junction bases numbered 9, after V lost 0 bases and J lost 6 bases. The CDR3 protein is CASSPPSGLAGGRKTQYF. In DNA, the CDR3 is TGTGCCAGCTCACCACCGTCTGGACTAGCGGGGGGAAGAAAGACCCAGTACTTC.

The rearrangement links TRBV19 to TRBJ1-4, with a possible D match to TRBD1 (5 bases). Germline V gives CDR1 LNHDA, CDR2 SQIVND (reference sequence). The CDR3 is 17 amino acids. Between the trimmed V and J ends, which lost 3 bases and 4 bases, there was a span of 18 bases. CDR3 nucleotide sequence: TGTGCCAGTAGTATTTCATCTGGGACTCAGCATAATGAAAAACTGTTTTTT. It codes for CASSISSGTQHNEKLFF.

V gene TRBV2 combines with J gene TRBJ2-5; 9 nucleotides agree with TRBD2. Trimming took 7 bases from V and 1 from J; bases not matched to a gene: 7. This CDR3 has 15 amino acids. Germline CDR1 and CDR2: SNHLY and FYNNEI. This CDR3 is CASNLAAGGQETQYF. The CDR3 bases are TGTGCCAGCAATCTGGCAGCGGGGGGCCAAGAGACCCAGTACTTC. The complete variable domain, with remaining parts taken from reference TRBV2 and TRBJ2-5, reads EPEVTQTPSHQVTQMGQEVILRCVPISNHLYFYWYRQILGQKVEFLVSFYNNEISEKSEIFDDQFSVERPDGSNFTLKIRSTKLEDSAMYFCASNLAAGGQETQYFGPGTRLLVL.

This chain connects TRBV2 to TRBJ2-1; the match to TRBD2 covers 9 bases. V shed 9 bases and J 6 bases; nucleotides not matched to a gene: 6. Germline CDR1 and CDR2: SNHLY and FYNNEI. The CDR3 loop spans 13 amino acids. The CDR3, as DNA: TGTGCCAGGACTTGGCGGGGGGGCAATGAGCAGTTCTTC. It translates to CARTWRGGNEQFF.

The gene calls are TRBV5-1 and TRBJ1-2; 7 bases fit TRBD1. The V gene end was trimmed by 4 bases and the J gene end by 4 bases; junction bases not matched to a gene: 4. Germline V gene data show CDR1 as SGHRS and CDR2 as YFSETQ. CDR3 length equals 13 residues. In DNA, the CDR3 is TGCGCCAGCAGCGGCACAGGGGTCTATGGCTACACCTTC. This codes for CASSGTGVYGYTF.

The chain is built from TRBV3-1 (or the pseudogene TRBV3-2) and TRBJ2-7; 12 bases map to TRBD2. Trimming removed 1 base from V and 0 bases from J; junction bases left unmatched: 1. The CDR3 sequence is 16 residues long. In germline, CDR1 is LGHDT, CDR2 YNNKEL (reference sequence). CDR3 DNA: TGTGCCAGCAGCCAAGGACTAGCGGGGGCCTCCTACGAGCAGTACTTC. It codes for CASSQGLAGASYEQYF.

The count of this clone is one. This chain connects TRBV7-2 to TRBJ2-5; 7 positions agree with TRBD1. Germline CDR1 SGHTA, CDR2 FQGNSA. The CDR3 runs to 16 residues. The V segment lost 1 base and the J segment 2 bases; nucleotides outside the gene matches: 7. This chain's CDR3 is CASSLGGRGRQETQYF. CDR3 bases: TGTGCCAGCAGCTTAGGGGGTAGGGGGCGGCAAGAGACCCAGTACTTC.

The chain carries TRBV5-6 and TRBJ2-5; weak D call: TRBD1 (6 bases). The CDR3 is 14 amino acids. V was clipped by 4 bases and J by 1 base, with 11 bases between them. The V gene's germline CDR1 is SGHDT and CDR2 YYEEEE. The CDR3 coding sequence is TGTGCCAGCAGCCCCTTGGACAGCCAAGAGACCCAGTACTTC. Its protein is CASSPLDSQETQYF.